The TCR beta chain described here comes from a study of T cells in Graves' hyperthyroidism and ophthalmopathy. About the research overall: Peripheral blood was taken when the disease was first diagnosed, before any treatment began.

This clonotype was detected ten times or more. The authors obtained PBMCs from roughly 10 ml of fresh peripheral blood. The CDR3 has 16 residues. Germline V CDR1 and CDR2: SGHAT, FQDESV (reference sequence). The V end lost 5 bases, the J end lost 1 base, and 17 bases lay between the germline ends. From RNA transcripts, TCR beta CDR3 regions were amplified. The primer set for the first-round RT-PCR of the TCR CDR3 was HTBI. TCRdb recomputed calls from the multiplex PCR reads with MiXCR, one row per CDR3 protein. This sample has about 420,000 distinct CDR3 sequences, with 15% to 17% found just once. The chain couples TRBV11-1 to TRBJ1-2; D perhaps matches TRBD1 (6 bases). The sequenced material came from blood. The sequence was collected from a woman aged 18-29 years with Graves' hyperthyroidism. The CDR3 DNA reads as TGTGCCAGCAGCACCGGATGGCAGGGGCGTAACTATGGCTACACCTTC. Protein product: CASSTGWQGRNYGYTF.